Sequencing of this T cell receptor (beta chain) was carried out in a study of cytomegalovirus exposure and HLA in healthy donors. A few counts support this clone. PCR used 60 Vbeta primers and 13 Jbeta primers. Clones were sequenced by immunoSEQ multiplex PCR, and TCRdb holds only the in-frame ones, with some missing. This sample has 130,000 or so clones; around 80% occur once, and the top ten carry 3.3%. Germline-derived CDR1 and CDR2 are SGHVS and FNYEAQ. The CDR3 spans 18 residues. V lost 4 bases and J lost 3; bases outside the gene matches: 5. This TCR came from a man between 35 and 55 years old in good health and CMV-seronegative. Sequencing input: PBMCs. The chain combines TRBV7-6 with TRBJ2-2, with 16 nucleotides matching TRBD2. The DNA for the CDR3 is TGTGCCAGCAGCTCGGGACTAGCGGGGGGGCCGGACACCGGGGAGCTGTTTTTT. This gives the protein CASSSGLAGGPDTGELFF.